This T cell receptor beta chain is from a study of blood T cell repertoires in COVID-19. Turning to the study itself: There were acute and convalescent COVID-19 samples, and they came from the United States, Italy and Spain. T cells, B-cell-depleted T cells, or PBMCs supplied cDNA or gDNA.

Authors' analysis steps: Estimated nucleated cell counts came from reference gene primer amplification. Generated by immunoSEQ multiplex PCR, the TCRdb table keeps only in-frame clones and is missing some. The V and J calls and clone size are taken from that table; D and trimming were inferred from the DNA. In the table there are 250,000 to 350,000 clones, approximately 86% of which are singletons. Sequenced: peripheral blood. This clonotype was obtained from a woman in her 50s who had recovered from COVID-19.

CDR3 in amino acids: CASSSQQGNRGNEQFF. CDR3 bases: TGTGCCAGCAGCTCGCAACAGGGAAACAGGGGGAATGAGCAGTTCTTC. The chain recombines TRBV11-2 with TRBJ2-1; 8 nucleotides line up with TRBD1. Germline values: CDR1 SGHAT, CDR2 FQNNGV. V shed 4 bases and J 7 bases; nucleotides not matched to a gene: 12. This CDR3 region has 16 residues.